The rows below give T cell receptor beta chains drawn from one sample of a study of cytomegalovirus exposure and HLA in healthy donors. TCRdb's table, derived via immunoSEQ multiplex PCR, lists solely in-frame clones and lacks some. The data show about 110,000 clones, less than 85% seen once. The sample consisted of PBMCs. The receptors here all came from a man aged 60 to 75 in good health and CMV-seronegative. The CDR3 runs from the conserved cysteine through the conserved F or W. The order of the fields is CDR3 protein, CDR3 DNA, J gene, D gene, clone size, V gene. The D gene is left open where the match is weak. Clone size, where shown, is once, few, many, or a class for clones that have expanded.

CASSPGQGGRETQYF TGTGCCAGCAGCCCAGGACAGGGAGGTAGGGAGACCCAGTACTTC TRBJ2-5 TRBD1 - TRBV4-2
CASSVLGGNYGYTF TGTGCCAGCAGCGTCCTGGGGGGAAACTATGGCTACACCTTC TRBJ1-2 - once TRBV9
CATSRGGTSGGQTQYF TGTGCCACCAGCAGAGGCGGGACTAGCGGGGGACAGACCCAGTACTTC TRBJ2-5 TRBD2 - TRBV15
CASSIGPEDEAFF TGTGCCAGCAGCATAGGGCCCGAGGATGAAGCTTTCTTT TRBJ1-1 - - TRBV9
CASSPTTANTEAFF TGTGCCAGCAGCCCGACGACAGCGAACACTGAAGCTTTCTTT TRBJ1-1 - - TRBV5-4
CASSSGGVTDTQYF TGTGCCAGCAGCTCGGGGGGGGTCACAGATACGCAGTATTTT TRBJ2-3 TRBD2 few TRBV7-3
CASSTYRKGDETQYF TGTGCCAGCAGCACCTATCGAAAGGGAGATGAGACCCAGTACTTC TRBJ2-5 - - TRBV27
CASSLATGTYNEQFF TGTGCCAGCAGCTTAGCTACAGGGACCTACAATGAGCAGTTCTTC TRBJ2-1 - - TRBV11-3
CASSLDRVGSEGYTF TGTGCCAGCAGTTTAGACAGGGTTGGAAGTGAGGGCTACACCTTC TRBJ1-2 TRBD1 - TRBV27
CASSLGLAGDTDTQYF TGCGCCAGCAGCTTGGGGTTAGCGGGGGACACAGATACGCAGTATTTT TRBJ2-3 TRBD2 - TRBV5-1
CASSLYPYTEAFF TGTGCCAGCAGCTTATATCCTTACACTGAAGCTTTCTTT TRBJ1-1 - - TRBV7-3
CASSQEPAGGRDTQYF TGCGCCAGCAGCCAAGAACCAGCGGGGGGGCGGGATACGCAGTATTTT TRBJ2-3 TRBD2 - TRBV4-1
CASSPSWPGELFF TGTGCCAGCTCACCATCTTGGCCCGGGGAGCTGTTTTTT TRBJ2-2 - - TRBV18
CAIQGGETQYF TGTGCCATTCAGGGTGGAGAGACCCAGTACTTC TRBJ2-5 - once TRBV7-7
CASSLGTGLYNEQFF TGTGCCAGCAGCTTAGGGACAGGCCTCTACAATGAGCAGTTCTTC TRBJ2-1 TRBD1 - TRBV7-3
CASSLWETSGRRETQYF TGTGCCAGCAGTTTATGGGAGACTAGCGGGAGGAGAGAGACCCAGTACTTC TRBJ2-5 TRBD2 - TRBV28
CASSGQLNTEAFF TGTGCCAGCAGTGGACAGTTGAACACTGAAGCTTTCTTT TRBJ1-1 - - TRBV2
CASSVGVSGGATDTQYF TGTGCCAGCAGCGTAGGGGTTAGCGGGGGGGCTACAGATACGCAGTATTTT TRBJ2-3 TRBD2 - TRBV9
CASSLGGTIAEAFF TGTGCCAGCAGTTTGGGAGGGACGATCGCTGAAGCTTTCTTT TRBJ1-1 - - TRBV11-1